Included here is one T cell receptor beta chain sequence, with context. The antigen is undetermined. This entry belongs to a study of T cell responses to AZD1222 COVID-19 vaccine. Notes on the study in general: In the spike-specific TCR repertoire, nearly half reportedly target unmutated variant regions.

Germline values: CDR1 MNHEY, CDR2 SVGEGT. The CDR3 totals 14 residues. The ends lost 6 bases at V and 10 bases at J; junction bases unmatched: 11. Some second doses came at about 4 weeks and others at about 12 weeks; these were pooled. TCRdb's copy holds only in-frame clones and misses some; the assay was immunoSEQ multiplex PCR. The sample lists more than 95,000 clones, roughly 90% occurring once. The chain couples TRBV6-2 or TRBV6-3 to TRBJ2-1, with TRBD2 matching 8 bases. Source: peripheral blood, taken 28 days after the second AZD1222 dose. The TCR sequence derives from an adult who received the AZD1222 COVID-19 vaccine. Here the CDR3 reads CASSPAGTRGEQFF. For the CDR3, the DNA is TGTGCCAGCAGCCCTGCTGGGACTAGGGGGGAGCAGTTCTTC.